This T cell receptor (beta chain) was documented in a study of OX40 agonist ivuxolimab in advanced cancers. Study as a whole: Treatment of patients was with ivuxolimab, an agonistic anti-OX40 (CD134) antibody. Study results and limitations: Clones of CD4+ and CD8+ blood T cells grew by week 6 at doses of 0.1 to 3.0 mg/kg.

Trimming pared 2 bases from V and 3 bases from J, leaving 9 bases between. The CDR3 has 14 amino acids. Germline V CDR1 and CDR2: SGHRS, YFSETQ. This table comes from immunoSEQ multiplex PCR, and its TCRdb copy is limited to in-frame clones, with some not included. This sample yields tens of thousands of clones, of which 85% are seen a single time; more than 0.45% belongs to the top ten. Regarding this clone: Antigen specificity is unknown. In the same sample, other DNA sequences code for this CDR3.

The sample consisted of CD4+ or CD8+ T cells sorted from blood, taken in a trial of the OX40 agonist ivuxolimab. This chain uses TRBV5-1 with TRBJ1-5; tentatively, D is TRBD1 (5 bases). This TCR was recovered from an adult with an advanced solid tumor such as melanoma, head and neck, liver or kidney cancer. The DNA for the CDR3 is TGCGCCAGCAGCTTAGCAGGGAACAATCAGCCCCAGCATTTT. Residues: CASSLAGNNQPQHF.